The 24 T cell receptor beta chains in this list originate from one sample, sequenced in a study of shared clonotypes between healthy human individuals. The table came from immunoSEQ multiplex PCR; TCRdb's copy has only in-frame clones and leaves some out. Of fewer than 1 million clones listed, about 96% are singletons. CD45RO-negative cells were positively selected for CCR7, leaving out terminally differentiated effector memory CD45RA+ cells. The sequencing sample was made of naive CD8+ T cells sorted from blood. These receptors came from a man aged 30-40 years in good health.

The rearrangement joins TRBV27 to TRBJ2-1; 8 bases are a match to TRBD2. The CDR3 is 16 residues long. Germline CDR1 reads MNHEY; CDR2 reads SMNVEV (reference sequence). V gave up 6 bases and J gave up 7 bases; unmatched junction bases: 14. Written as DNA, the CDR3 is TGTGCCAGCAGCCGCCGGGAGCGGGAGTTAGGGAATGAGCAGTTCTTC. This gives the protein CASSRRERELGNEQFF.

This chain uses TRBV4-1 with TRBJ2-3; 8 bases align to TRBD2. The CDR3 loop spans 18 amino acids. J lost 4 bases, V lost 0 bases, and 12 bases had no gene match. Germline CDR1 and CDR2: MGHRA and YSYEKL. The CDR3 nucleotides read TGCGCCAGCAGCCAAGATCTTTCGGGACTAGGATTCGCAGATACGCAGTATTTT. It translates to CASSQDLSGLGFADTQYF.

The chain recombines TRBV29-1 with TRBJ1-2; 9 nucleotides match TRBD1. The CDR3 has 12 residues. The trim removed 7 bases at V and 7 bases at J, leaving 7 bases unmatched. Germline V lookup: CDR1 SQVTM, CDR2 ANQGSEA. DNA of the CDR3: TGCAGCGCACGGACAGGGGCGGGTGGCTACACCTTC. This encodes CSARTGAGGYTF.

This clone was observed a single time. The rearrangement uses TRBV4-1 and TRBJ2-7, with 7 positions matching TRBD1. V shed 1 base, J shed 3 bases, and the junction held 3 bases outside the gene matches. The CDR3 runs 14 residues. Germline V gene lookup returns CDR1 MGHRA and CDR2 YSYEKL. The CDR3 loop reads CASSQGQGHYEQYF. Written as DNA, the CDR3 is TGCGCCAGCAGCCAAGGACAGGGTCACTACGAGCAGTACTTC.

The chain carries TRBV2 and TRBJ2-3; D is uncertain. With 8 bases removed from V and 7 bases from J, the gap between germline ends came to 22 bases. This CDR3 spans 15 amino acids. The V gene's germline CDR1 is SNHLY and CDR2 FYNNEI. CDR3 DNA sequence: TGTGCCAGCCCGAAGGTGGCCTCAACGTCAAATACGCAGTATTTT. It translates to CASPKVASTSNTQYF.

The J gene is TRBJ2-1, the V gene TRBV28; D unresolved. The V and J ends lost 5 bases and 3 bases respectively, with 5 bases between them. Germline-derived CDR1 and CDR2 are MDHEN and SYDVKM. CDR3 length: 12 residues. CDR3 in DNA: TGTGCCAGCAGTCCCTACTACAATGAGCAGTTCTTC. This sequence encodes CASSPYYNEQFF.

The chain joins TRBV6-5 to TRBJ2-7, with a weak D call TRBD2 (6 bases). The CDR3 is 14 amino acids. Germline V CDR1 and CDR2: MNHEY, SVGAGI. V gave up 9 bases and J gave up 4 bases, with 19 bases separating them. Written as DNA, the CDR3 is TGTGCCAGGCCCGGTGGAGGGAAGATGTACGAGCAGTACTTC. It specifies CARPGGGKMYEQYF.

The J gene is TRBJ2-3, the V gene TRBV29-1; the D gene is possibly TRBD1 (5 bases). CDR3 size: 13 residues. Trimming shortened V by 4 bases and J by 3 bases, and 11 bases separated the two germline ends. CDR1 SQVTM and CDR2 ANQGSEA come from the germline V gene. As DNA, the CDR3 is TGCAGCGTTGTGTGGGGCTCGACAGATACGCAGTATTTT. This translates into CSVVWGSTDTQYF.

This rearrangement joins TRBV29-1 to TRBJ2-2; D is unclear. The length of the CDR3 is 14 residues. Trimming took off 1 base at V and 3 bases at J, with 9 bases between the two ends. The germline CDR1 and CDR2 sequences are SQVTM and ANQGSEA. The CDR3 nucleotides read TGCAGCGTTGAAGGGCTCCCCGACACCGGGGAGCTGTTTTTT. Its protein product is CSVEGLPDTGELFF.

The chain uses TRBV7-9 and TRBJ2-3; 9 positions match TRBD2. The CDR3 spans 16 residues. V trimming: 5 bases; J trimming: 2 bases; junction bases outside the gene matches: 8. Per the germline V gene, CDR1 is SEHNR and CDR2 is FQNEAQ (reference sequence). Written as DNA, the CDR3 is TGTGCCAGCAGCCCTCGGACTAGCGAGTACACAGATACGCAGTATTTT. Its protein is CASSPRTSEYTDTQYF.

The genes are TRBV7-6 and TRBJ2-3; D call uncertain. CDR1 SGHVS and CDR2 FNYEAQ come from the germline V gene. This CDR3 is built from 16 residues. Trimming stripped 5 bases from V and 5 bases from J, with 20 bases between. The chain's CDR3 is CASSRQVGDVGDTQYF. The CDR3 coding sequence is TGTGCCAGCAGCCGCCAAGTAGGAGACGTGGGAGATACGCAGTATTTT.

The chain joins TRBV5-3 to TRBJ2-7; no definite D call. Being an ORF, TRBV5-3 has a function that is uncertain. The germline V and J ends were trimmed by 1 base and 4 bases, with 6 bases remaining between them. This CDR3 is built from 12 residues. The CDR3 DNA reads TGTGCCAGAAGCTTGAATAGGTACGAGCAGTACTTC. Translated: CARSLNRYEQYF.

A word on this clone: At one end the junction does not follow the germline gene, possibly because of a read error. V usage is TRBV7-7 and J usage is TRBJ2-5; D not certain. CDR1 SSHAT and CDR2 FNYEAQ come from the germline V gene (reference sequence). The CDR3 runs 14 residues. The CDR3 coding sequence is TGTGCTAGCAGCACCTCCTTGTTCCAAGAGACCCAGTACTTC. It yields the protein CASSTSLFQETQYF. Variable domain in full (rest from reference TRBV7-7 and TRBJ2-5): GAGVSQSPRYKVTKRGQDVTLRCDPISSHATLYWYQQALGQGPEFLTYFNYEAQPDKSGLPSDRFSAERPEGSISTLTIQRTEQRDSAMYRCASSTSLFQETQYFGPGTRLLVL.

This clone was counted once. This chain uses TRBV7-7 with TRBJ2-2, with 7 bases that match TRBD2. Looked up from germline, CDR1 is SSHAT and CDR2 is FNYEAQ (reference sequence). The CDR3 extends over 13 amino acids. This chain's CDR3 is CASLAGGTGELFF. Here the CDR3 DNA reads TGTGCTAGCTTAGCGGGTGGCACCGGGGAGCTGTTTTTT.

This chain connects TRBV11-2 to TRBJ2-7; 10 bases match TRBD2. Losses at the gene ends were 1 base for V and 3 bases for J; bases not matched to a gene: 6. There are 16 residues in the CDR3. Germline CDR1 is SGHAT and CDR2 is FQNNGV. In nucleotides, the CDR3 is TGTGCCAGCAGCTTAGGGCGGGGGACTAGCGACTACGAGCAGTACTTC. This translates into CASSLGRGTSDYEQYF.

The chain uses TRBV7-6 and TRBJ2-1; D remains unclear. This CDR3 comprises 13 residues. CDR1 and CDR2 (germline): SGHVS, FNYEAQ. The germline V and J ends were trimmed by 4 bases and 2 bases, with 6 bases remaining between them. The CDR3 coding sequence is TGTGCCAGCAGCTATAAGACCTACAATGAGCAGTTCTTC. This codes for CASSYKTYNEQFF.

This chain uses TRBV29-1 with TRBJ2-5, with a possible D match to TRBD2 (6 bases). The V end lost 7 bases, the J end lost 4 bases, and 22 bases lay between the germline ends. The length of the CDR3 is 15 residues. Germline V gives CDR1 SQVTM, CDR2 ANQGSEA. CDR3 DNA: TGCAGCGCAAACCCGGGACTTTACCCCAGAGAGACCCAGTACTTC. Translating it yields CSANPGLYPRETQYF.

The sample holds one count of this clone. The J gene is TRBJ2-7, the V gene TRBV7-8; TRBD2 agrees at 8 bases. V was clipped by 4 bases and J by 2 bases; unmatched bases: 4. CDR1 is SGHVS and CDR2 is FQNEAQ in the germline V gene. The CDR3 sequence is 14 residues long. CDR3 nucleotide sequence: TGTGCCAGCAGCTGGGGACTAGGTACCTACGAGCAGTACTTC. The encoded protein is CASSWGLGTYEQYF. The variable domain in full, with the rest retrieved from reference TRBV7-8 and TRBJ2-7, is GAGVSQSPRYKVAKRGQDVALRCDPISGHVSLFWYQQALGQGPEFLTYFQNEAQLDKSGLPSDRFFAERPEGSVSTLKIQRTQQEDSAVYLCASSWGLGTYEQYFGPGTRLTVT.

The chain employs TRBV7-9 and TRBJ2-7, with 10 bases fitting TRBD1. In germline, CDR1 is SEHNR, CDR2 FQNEAQ (reference sequence). The CDR3 is 15 amino acids. J gave up 5 bases and V 3 bases, and 7 bases lay outside the gene matches. The CDR3 sequence: CASSFATGGDDEQYF. In DNA, the CDR3 is TGTGCCAGCAGCTTTGCGACAGGGGGCGACGACGAGCAGTACTTC.

This chain uses TRBV7-2 with TRBJ2-7; 7 bases map to TRBD2. Germline V CDR1 and CDR2: SGHTA, FQGNSA. V lost 5 bases, J lost 5 bases, and 9 bases stayed unmatched. The CDR3 spans 14 residues. CDR3 in amino acids: CASSAWTRLNEQYF. The CDR3 region has the DNA TGTGCCAGCAGCGCTTGGACTAGACTTAACGAGCAGTACTTC.

The genes are TRBV27 and TRBJ1-5; perhaps TRBD1 as D (5 bases). Germline values: CDR1 MNHEY, CDR2 SMNVEV (reference sequence). The CDR3 has 15 residues. The germline V and J ends were trimmed by 0 bases and 7 bases, with 13 bases remaining between them. The CDR3 sequence: CASSLSLGVGQPQHF. CDR3 bases: TGTGCCAGCAGTTTATCTCTGGGGGTGGGGCAGCCCCAGCATTTT.

The rearrangement links TRBV29-1 to TRBJ1-3; D remains unclear. Trimming left V 4 bases short and J 0 bases short, with 7 bases between. Germline values: CDR1 SQVTM, CDR2 ANQGSEA. The CDR3 spans 13 residues. CDR3 nucleotides: TGCAGCGTTGCGGCAGACTCTGGAAACACCATATATTTT. It is translated as CSVAADSGNTIYF.

This clone has only one observation. This sample also contains other DNA sequences that code for the same CDR3. V is TRBV9 and J is TRBJ2-7; perhaps TRBD1 as D (6 bases). The CDR3 consists of 15 residues. The germline CDR1 and CDR2 sequences are SGDLS and YYNGEE. V shed 0 bases and J shed 2 bases, with 12 bases lying between them. The CDR3 DNA reads as TGTGCCAGCAGCGTAGGGTCAGGGGCCCCCTACGAGCAGTACTTC. Encoded protein: CASSVGSGAPYEQYF.

The chain has TRBV4-1 and TRBJ2-7; D call uncertain. Germline assignment: CDR1 MGHRA and CDR2 YSYEKL. V lost 4 bases to trimming and J lost 7 bases, with 20 bases between them. The CDR3 covers 15 residues. CDR3 nucleotides: TGCGCCAGCAGCCCTCTTAACCCCGGGCTCGGGGAGCAGTACTTC. Its protein is CASSPLNPGLGEQYF.